The 14 T cell receptor beta chains reported below all come from one sample, sequenced in a study of blood T cell repertoires in COVID-19. Profiled with immunoSEQ multiplex PCR; TCRdb holds only in-frame clones, not every one. In the table there are approximately 50,000 clones, 90% of which are singletons. Input material: peripheral blood. The receptors were sampled from a man between 40 and 49 years old with acute or convalescent COVID-19.

This chain connects TRBV7-8 to TRBJ2-4; D is perhaps TRBD2 (6 bases). V lost 5 bases, J lost 0 bases, and 14 bases lay in between. Looked up from germline, CDR1 is SGHVS and CDR2 is FQNEAQ. The CDR3 sequence is 16 residues long. The CDR3 sequence: CASSRGLLLAKNIQYF. As DNA, the CDR3 is TGTGCCAGCAGCCGGGGACTTTTACTAGCCAAAAACATTCAGTACTTC.

This clone was counted only a few times. The V call is TRBV6-2 or TRBV6-3, the J call TRBJ1-1; maybe TRBD1 (5 bases). Between the trimmed V and J ends, which lost 5 bases and 0 bases, there was a span of 13 bases. The CDR3 sequence is 15 residues long. Germline V gene sequence: CDR1 MNHEY, CDR2 SVGEGT. CDR3 DNA sequence: TGTGCCAGCAGTAATGCAGGGTTCATGAACACTGAAGCTTTCTTT. Translated: CASSNAGFMNTEAFF.

This clone was detected ten times or more. The rearrangement uses TRBV30 and TRBJ2-3; 7 positions agree with TRBD2. CDR3 size: 15 residues. Germline lookup yields CDR1 GTSNPN and CDR2 SVGIG (reference sequence). With 0 bases clipped from V and 5 bases from J, the junction kept 8 bases outside the gene matches. The CDR3 is CAWSVGAGEGDTQYF. DNA for the CDR3: TGTGCCTGGAGTGTAGGGGCGGGAGAGGGAGATACGCAGTATTTT. The whole variable domain, filled in from reference TRBV30 and TRBJ2-3, reads SQTIHQWPATLVQPVGSPLSLECTVEGTSNPNLYWYRQAAGRGLQLLFYSVGIGQISSEVPQNLSASRPQDRQFILSSKKLLLSDSGFYLCAWSVGAGEGDTQYFGPGTRLTVL.

The J gene is TRBJ2-1, the V gene TRBV3-1 (or the pseudogene TRBV3-2); 8 bases are shared with TRBD2. This CDR3 comprises 14 residues. J gave up 7 bases and V 5 bases, and 7 bases lay outside the gene matches. Germline-derived CDR1 and CDR2 are LGHDT and YNNKEL (reference sequence). The CDR3 bases are TGTGCCAGCAGCGTCGGCGGGAGGATAAATGAGCAGTTCTTC. Translated, it gives CASSVGGRINEQFF.

This chain links TRBV28 with TRBJ2-1; 14 bases match TRBD2. Germline values: CDR1 MDHEN, CDR2 SYDVKM. The ends lost 7 bases at V and 4 bases at J; junction bases unmatched: 12. The CDR3 is 18 amino acids. CDR3 loop: CASNGLPRTSGRYNEQFF. The CDR3 DNA sequence: TGTGCCAGCAATGGCCTCCCTAGGACTAGCGGGAGGTACAATGAGCAGTTCTTC. The full variable domain, its missing parts supplied by reference TRBV28 and TRBJ2-1, is DVKVTQSSRYLVKRTGEKVFLECVQDMDHENMFWYRQDPGLGLRLIYFSYDVKMKEKGDIPEGYSVSREKKERFSLILESASTNQTSMYLCASNGLPRTSGRYNEQFFGPGTRLTVL.

This chain joins TRBV11-3 and TRBJ1-5, with D maybe TRBD1 (6 bases). The CDR3 spans 14 residues. Germline V gives CDR1 SGHNT, CDR2 YENEEA. V dropped 0 bases and J dropped 7 bases, with 10 bases sitting between them. The CDR3 sequence: CASSLDGTGQPQHF. CDR3 nucleotides: TGTGCCAGCAGCTTAGACGGTACAGGGCAGCCCCAGCATTTT.

This clone has only one observation. The rearrangement joins TRBV7-2 to TRBJ2-2; maybe TRBD2 (6 bases). This CDR3 contains 15 residues. From germline, CDR1 is SGHTA and CDR2 FQGNSA. The V and J ends lost 5 bases and 7 bases respectively, with 17 bases between them. CDR3 sequence: CASSQRVGGIGELFF. CDR3 nucleotide sequence: TGTGCCAGCAGCCAAAGGGTGGGAGGTATCGGGGAGCTGTTTTTT.

This chain links TRBV6-5 with TRBJ1-5; D is undetermined. Germline values: CDR1 MNHEY, CDR2 SVGAGI. Trimming removed 0 bases from V and 4 bases from J, with 4 bases in between. This CDR3 spans 13 amino acids. This CDR3 reads CASSYSENQPQHF. CDR3 DNA: TGTGCCAGCAGTTACTCCGAGAATCAGCCCCAGCATTTT.

This clone was detected only once. The chain couples TRBV10-3 to TRBJ2-7, with D possibly TRBD1 on 6 matching bases. The germline V gene encodes CDR1 ENHRY and CDR2 SYGVKD. The CDR3 consists of 15 residues. Trimming pared 6 bases from V and 5 bases from J, leaving 20 bases between. The CDR3 region is CAISGASQGRDEQYF. In DNA form, the CDR3 reads TGTGCCATCAGCGGGGCGAGCCAGGGGCGTGACGAGCAGTACTTC.

The V and J genes are TRBV9 and TRBJ1-3, with D maybe TRBD1 (5 bases). The CDR3 length is 16 residues. Germline V CDR1 and CDR2: SGDLS, YYNGEE. The ends were cut back, 0 bases at V and 4 bases at J, with 14 bases in the middle. CDR3 sequence (DNA): TGTGCCAGCAGCGTAGACGAGGGGCGGGGAGGAAACACCATATATTTT. This gives the protein CASSVDEGRGGNTIYF. Full variable domain (missing parts from reference TRBV9 and TRBJ1-3): DSGVTQTPKHLITATGQRVTLRCSPRSGDLSVYWYQQSLDQGLQFLIQYYNGEERAKGNILERFSAQQFPDLHSELNLSSLELGDSALYFCASSVDEGRGGNTIYFGEGSWLTVV.

The chain combines TRBV3-1 (or the pseudogene TRBV3-2) with TRBJ1-6; 9 bases map to TRBD1. V shed 4 bases and J 1 base; nucleotides not matched to a gene: 5. This CDR3 comprises 17 residues. Germline CDR1 and CDR2: LGHDT and YNNKEL (reference sequence). Here the CDR3 DNA reads TGTGCCAGCAGCCCTGCTGACAGGGGGTCCTATAATTCACCCCTCCACTTT. Protein sequence: CASSPADRGSYNSPLHF.

The chain is built from TRBV5-6 and TRBJ1-2; TRBD1 is a possible D gene (6 bases). CDR3 length: 13 residues. The V gene lost 5 bases and the J gene lost 2 bases, with 10 bases spanning the gap. CDR1 and CDR2 (germline): SGHDT, YYEEEE. In nucleotides, the CDR3 is TGTGCCAGCAGGGACAGCGAGAACTATGGCTACACCTTC. Residues: CASRDSENYGYTF.

The rearrangement uses TRBV3-1 (or the pseudogene TRBV3-2) and TRBJ1-3, with 9 positions matching TRBD1. The CDR3 covers 19 residues. The junction had 9 bases not matched to a gene; V was cut back by 0 bases and J by 0 bases. Per the germline V gene, CDR1 is LGHDT and CDR2 is YNNKEL (reference sequence). This CDR3 reads CASSQDSPPGQGSGNTIYF. CDR3 DNA: TGTGCCAGCAGCCAAGATTCGCCTCCGGGACAGGGCTCTGGAAACACCATATATTTT.

CDR3 in amino acids: CASSYSSTGLTDTQYF. The DNA of the CDR3 is TGTGCCAGCAGTTACTCGAGCACAGGCCTCACAGATACGCAGTATTTT. This chain connects TRBV6-5 to TRBJ2-3; maybe TRBD1 (5 bases). The germline gives CDR1 MNHEY, CDR2 SVGAGI. The V and J ends lost 0 bases and 2 bases respectively, with 12 bases between them. The CDR3 runs 16 residues.